These 10 T cell receptor beta chains share one sample of origin, sequenced in a study of blood T cell repertoires in COVID-19. Clones were read by immunoSEQ multiplex PCR, and TCRdb kept only the in-frame ones, dropping some. The table records 300,000 to 400,000 clones, 88% of them present only once. Specimen: peripheral blood. Receptor source: a woman in her thirties with COVID-19, enrolled during active disease.

This chain links TRBV6-1 with TRBJ2-1; 10 positions agree with TRBD2. Per germline, CDR1 MNHNS and CDR2 SASEGT. The CDR3 spans 16 residues. The V and J ends lost 2 bases and 8 bases, in that order; junction bases with no gene match: 9. This CDR3 reads CASSENERGGIYEQFF. The DNA for the CDR3 is TGTGCCAGCAGTGAAAATGAGCGGGGGGGTATCTATGAGCAGTTCTTC.

CDR3 sequence: CASSLRGVWQPQHF. In DNA form, the CDR3 reads TGTGCCAGCAGTTTACGGGGAGTGTGGCAGCCCCAGCATTTT. The V and J genes are TRBV28 and TRBJ1-5; no clear D. Trimming removed 2 bases from V and 7 bases from J, with 12 bases in between. This CDR3 contains 14 residues. Germline lookup yields CDR1 MDHEN and CDR2 SYDVKM.

The rearrangement uses TRBV9 and TRBJ2-2; 7 nucleotides match TRBD2. CDR3 length: 16 amino acids. CDR1 is SGDLS, CDR2 YYNGEE, per germline. V shed 4 bases and J 5 bases; nucleotides not matched to a gene: 11. The CDR3, as DNA: TGTGCCAGCAGCTTTCGACTAGCCGGGGGGACCGGGGAGCTGTTTTTT. This codes for CASSFRLAGGTGELFF.

The CDR3 DNA reads as TGCGCCAGCAGAGAACTCCGGGACACGACCTACGAGCAGTACTTC. Protein sequence: CASRELRDTTYEQYF. The V call is TRBV10-1, the J call TRBJ2-7; a possible D gene is TRBD1 (6 bases). Trimming pared 6 bases from V and 2 bases from J, leaving 17 bases between. Germline values: CDR1 WNHNN, CDR2 SYGVQD (reference sequence). This CDR3 contains 15 residues.

V and J are TRBV5-1 and TRBJ2-1; TRBD1 agrees at 8 bases. CDR1 and CDR2 (germline): SGHRS, YFSETQ. J was trimmed by 8 bases and V by 2 bases; bases with no gene match: 9. The length of the CDR3 is 15 residues. CDR3 bases: TGCGCCAGCAGCTTCAGGGGGCGAGTAGTTGATGAGCAGTTCTTC. Translating it yields CASSFRGRVVDEQFF.

V usage is TRBV9 and J usage is TRBJ2-4; perhaps TRBD2 as D (7 bases). The V and J ends lost 0 bases and 8 bases respectively, with 15 bases between them. Germline loops: CDR1 SGDLS, CDR2 YYNGEE. This CDR3 is built from 15 residues. The CDR3 sequence: CASSVAGDYRDIQYF. The CDR3 DNA sequence: TGTGCCAGCAGCGTAGCAGGGGACTATAGGGACATTCAGTACTTC.

The CDR3: CASSQGDRGYTEAFF. The CDR3 DNA reads TGCGCCAGCAGCCAGGGTGACAGGGGCTACACTGAAGCTTTCTTT. This chain joins TRBV4-1 and TRBJ1-1, with TRBD1 matching over 8 bases. J was trimmed by 3 bases and V by 3 bases; bases with no gene match: 6. The germline gives CDR1 MGHRA, CDR2 YSYEKL. The CDR3 covers 15 residues.

This chain joins TRBV14 and TRBJ1-1; D is unclear. The germline CDR1 and CDR2 sequences are SGHDN and FVKESK. The CDR3 is 13 amino acids. Trimming took 0 bases from V and 6 from J, leaving 8 bases between them. CDR3 nucleotides: TGTGCCAGCAGCCAAGATCTGGAGTCTGAAGCTTTCTTT. It encodes CASSQDLESEAFF.

The CDR3 region is CATSYRLAGTSTDTQYF. The CDR3 region has the DNA TGTGCCACCAGCTACCGACTAGCGGGGACGAGCACAGATACGCAGTATTTT. The J gene is TRBJ2-3, the V gene TRBV15; 11 positions agree with TRBD2. The trim removed 5 bases at V and 0 bases at J, leaving 7 bases unmatched. Germline loops: CDR1 LNHNV, CDR2 YYDKDF (reference sequence). The CDR3 is 17 residues long. Full variable domain (missing parts from reference TRBV15 and TRBJ2-3): DAMVIQNPRYQVTQFGKPVTLSCSQTLNHNVMYWYQQKSSQAPKLLFHYYDKDFNNEADTPDNFQSRRPNTSFCFLDIRSPGLGDTAMYLCATSYRLAGTSTDTQYFGPGTRLTVL.

This rearrangement joins TRBV19 to TRBJ2-3, with unresolved D. The germline V and J ends were trimmed by 4 bases and 2 bases, with 13 bases remaining between them. The CDR3 length is 15 residues. Per the germline V gene, CDR1 is LNHDA and CDR2 is SQIVND (reference sequence). The CDR3 DNA reads as TGTGCCAGTAGTAATCCAGACTTTAACACAGATACGCAGTATTTT. The encoded protein is CASSNPDFNTDTQYF.